This paragraph reports one T cell receptor beta chain. Its cognate antigen has yet to be identified. Qualities for individual bases were not recorded, and no much larger clone is one base off. The data originate from a study of cytomegalovirus exposure and HLA in healthy donors (TCRdb year 2017). Turning to the overall study: An earlier analysis of under 600 of the donors reported about 250 Gb of sequence data and some 120 million unique TCR beta sequences from about 200 million T cells. About 300 gigabases of sequencing data and tens of millions of unique TCR sequences were included in an early release covering several hundred HLA-typed donors. A later genetic analysis used genome-wide SNP genotypes for about 55% of the 666 donors, treating that subset as a discovery cohort. In a later analysis, previously published TCR beta repertoires from 500 to 750 donors were re-analyzed and high-resolution HLA genotyping was added so that TCR occurrence patterns could be studied. On average, around 240,000 unique TCR beta nucleotide sequences were sequenced per donor among some 420 genotyped donors of the cohort, with roughly 20% of those sequences being non-productive. An earlier analysis of about 600 of the donors used high-throughput TCR beta sequencing to judge whether each TCR beta V gene segment behaved as functional or pseudogenic. Of the roughly 430 genotyped donors, around 81% fell in the genetic ancestry cluster associated with self-reported Caucasian donors. In the later analysis, no new phenotypic data were used to find candidate immune exposures; instead, reliance was placed on TCR beta sequences and their occurrence across donors. The study combined high-throughput TCR immunosequencing, statistical association of individual TCRs with disease status, and machine learning to predict cytomegalovirus infection status. Along with the approximately 670-subject first cohort, a separate validation cohort of about 110 different subjects was used. The T cell repertoires of roughly 660 subjects were profiled by immunosequencing and related to cytomegalovirus serostatus. Typing coverage varied by locus: about 629-630 donors for A, B, C, DRB1 and DQB1; 500 to 550 for DQA1; approximately 610 for DPA1; 400 to 480 for DPB1. Because of strong linkage in the cohort, 4 to 6 DR-DQ haplotypes were treated as single units for association and clustering. All discovery cohort repertoires had been generated using a single sequencing platform. The study aimed to test whether signatures of past pathogen exposure could be identified by cataloging public T cell receptors. Donor age, sex, ethnicity and CMV serostatus were collected together with the repertoire data. Both class I and class II loci were covered by HLA typing, at four-digit resolution.

The cohort was made up of 666 healthy bone marrow donors. Cohort members were all nominally healthy when sampled, although unrecorded immune exposures were likely present. The donor was CMV seronegative and was included in the group of 352 seronegative cohort members. Each donor provided a peripheral blood sample, and peripheral blood mononuclear cells were used for TCR beta sequencing. The Qiagen DNeasy Blood Extraction Kit was used to extract genomic DNA from the blood cell samples. General study outcomes and caveats: Sequencing depth was assumed to be roughly uniform across donors in the presence/absence analyses, though that assumption may not hold. Because counts were too low, roughly 17 rarely observed V segments, including chromosome 9 orphons, were left out of the earlier analysis of some 640 of the donors. Only TCR beta chains were sequenced in this cohort, and the absence of alpha or paired-chain data limited detectable features. In a later analysis, most CMV-associated TCR beta chains were found to appear HLA-restricted, with HLA associations seemingly driven largely by CMV exposure. A later genetic analysis associated a missense DCLRE1C variant with V-gene and J-gene trimming of TCR beta chains, and an independent cohort replicated the association. In a later analysis, TCR association rates were found to vary across HLA loci, with the most associated TCRs seen for DRB1 alleles and the fewest for HLA-C alleles. The 87-base-pair reads could not distinguish some IMGT-functional V segments, including TRBV6-2 and TRBV6-3, so those segments were excluded. Three of the identified cytomegalovirus-associated TCR beta chains were confirmed in vitro to be specific for cytomegalovirus antigens. In a later analysis, several top co-occurrence clusters were reported to appear linked to parvovirus B19, influenza, CMV and Epstein-Barr virus. In an earlier analysis of 587 of the donors, most TCR beta V segments appeared in productive rearrangements about 87% or about 30% of the time, broadly matching IMGT annotations. The sequencing pipeline was judged likely to have produced a cluster of highly shared sequence variants as a technical artifact. In a later analysis, around 17,000 TCR beta sequences were associated with specific HLA alleles at a false discovery rate of 0.05. CMV serostatus was the only immune exposure information available for the cohort. A further reported finding was that TCR beta sequences accurately predicted the HLA-A and HLA-B alleles for most subjects in the first cohort. Because HLA typing was missing for some donors at each locus, association tests included only the typed subset. Assigning TCR associations to individual alleles was difficult when HLA alleles, especially DR and DQ, strongly co-occurred. Linkage disequilibrium might explain the correlated functional status among segregating V segments, but an unknown experimental factor could not be ruled out. In a later analysis, HLA-associated TCR beta chains were found to be more clonally expanded and to have lower generation probabilities than equally common non-associated chains. Compared with the approximately 700-donor mean, donors in an Asian-associated ancestry cluster had fewer N-insertions in productive TCRs, according to a later genetic analysis. A total of 164 TCR beta chains were listed by the study as associated with cytomegalovirus. According to the authors, the approach could potentially be generalized to other disease states and immunological phenotypes. In both the original and validation cohorts, the classifier was reported to diagnose cytomegalovirus status with high specificity and sensitivity. Most TCR sequences were observed very rarely across donors, whereas some public TCRs were present in many individuals.

V is shortened by 1 base, J by 1 base, and the region joining them spans 10 bases. As encoded in the germline V gene (reference sequence), CDR1 is SEHNR while CDR2 is FQNEAQ. Inclusive of the bounding cysteine and phenylalanine, the CDR3 is 16 residues long. The only DNA kept is the CDR3, 48 bases in frame from the first base. To prepare the library, the immunoSEQ multiplex PCR assay was applied. For the multiplex PCR, a mixture combining 60 forward primers for TCR Vbeta segments and 13 reverse primers for TCR Jbeta segments was used. The CDR3 region of rearranged TCR beta genes was amplified from genomic DNA by a multiplex PCR assay. The Illumina HiSeq System was used to sequence the amplified TCR beta libraries as 87-base-pair reads. The original pipeline was this. A later analysis tallied 75 million to 95 million unique TCR beta chains across the 666 repertoires, and approximately 11 million of those chains were shared by two or more donors. Raw reads were error-corrected and collapsed into unique sequences with a nearest-neighbor algorithm that merged closely related sequences to remove PCR and sequencing errors. Alignment of CDR3 sequences to IMGT reference sequences was used to assign V, D and J gene segments. For a sequence to be retained, at least a six-nucleotide match to both a V gene segment and a J gene segment was required. A rearrangement was called productive if the CDR3 had no stop codons and remained in frame with V and J, and every other rearrangement was called non-productive. Following IMGT convention, CDR3 was defined as the stretch from the second conserved V-encoded cysteine to the conserved J-encoded phenylalanine. The earlier analysis of more than 450 of the donors excluded sequences that lacked an unambiguous match to a single V gene segment. An earlier analysis of about 590 of the donors classified V segments as functional when productive rearrangements were above 56.7% and as segregating when the standard deviation between donors was above 5%. A statistical classification framework was developed to diagnose cytomegalovirus status using the catalog of TCR beta chain sequences. A later analysis assigned V and J genes by comparing TCR nucleotide sequences with IMGT/GENE-DB human TR gene sequences. The TCRdist pipeline was used in a later analysis to assign CDR3 sequences and most-parsimonious VDJ recombination scenarios. In a later analysis, each TCR beta chain was defined by its CDR3 amino acid sequence together with its V-gene family, and reads without a unique V-gene family were excluded. To address suspected cross-contamination and a sequencing artifact, a later analysis removed around 590 highly shared, low-generation-probability nucleotide sequences. For each public chain, a later analysis derived a clonal expansion index from normalized ranks of inferred template counts within each repertoire. In a later analysis, generation probabilities were computed using a VDJ recombination model fitted to out-of-frame rearrangements, and the results were checked against IGoR. Hypergeometric tests were used in a later analysis to score TCR-TCR, TCR-HLA and TCR-CMV co-occurrence, with a repertoire-size bias correction applied to the TCR pairs. In a later analysis, false discovery rates were estimated by permuting HLA or CMV assignments 20 times. In a later analysis, co-occurring TCRs were grouped using DBSCAN, with TCRdist sequence similarity added in when clustering inside HLA-allele-positive subsets. Co-occurrence clustering excluded repertoires with fewer than 30,000 or more than 120,000 public chains, plus five with anomalous nucleotide sharing. In its TCRdb copy, this immuneACCESS table keeps in-frame sequences only and misses some clones. Where compared with another copy, unresolved V genes explain less than half of these, and the others have no known cause. Clonal size and the V and J genes are those of that table, whereas D and trimming came from the DNA. Present in this sample are about 170,000 clones, about 79% of which were seen just once. The leading ten clones occupy roughly 0.82% of the sample.

Sequenced sample: PBMCs. This receptor was taken from a female donor in good health and CMV-seronegative. The sequence links TRBV7-9 to TRBJ2-2; TRBD1 could be the D gene, as 6 bases match. The DNA sequence is given as TGTGCCAGCAGCTTAGTCACAGGGCGGAACACCGGGGAGCTGTTTTTT. It specifies CASSLVTGRNTGELFF.